The rows below give T cell receptor beta chains drawn from one sample of a study of radiation and T cells in renal cell carcinoma. The assay was immunoSEQ multiplex PCR, and TCRdb's table has in-frame clones only and misses some. The table shows 100,000 to 150,000 clones, with roughly four fifths occurring only once. The starting material was blood, obtained from a patient whose treatment included radiotherapy and nephrectomy. The receptors come from a man aged 50-60 years with renal cell carcinoma. Both conserved end residues are trimmed from each CDR3. Fields, in order: V gene, J gene, CDR3 length, CDR3 protein.

TRBV11-2	TRBJ2-1	13	ASSILRDLIGEQF
TRBV10-3	TRBJ1-4	11	AISPGQGEKLF
TRBV21-1	TRBJ2-5	10	ASSLPKETQY
TRBV6-5	TRBJ2-6	13	ASRVQGTGANVLT
TRBV10-3	TRBJ2-7	16	AISEPGLAGGLDYEQY
TRBV9	TRBJ2-7	12	ASSYTGNSYEQY
TRBV27	TRBJ1-1	15	ASSRNGAWRMNTEAF
TRBV28	TRBJ2-1	12	ASLEGRGYNEQF
TRBV5-1	TRBJ2-1	11	ASSLELAGGRI
TRBV30	TRBJ2-2	13	AWSTLGASTGELF
TRBV2	TRBJ1-1	11	ASSDWLDTEAF
TRBV5-1	TRBJ2-7	13	ASSALAGSSYEQY
TRBV9	TRBJ2-5	15	ASSVASGEGRGETQY
TRBV19	TRBJ2-5	13	ASSIQGGGVETQY
TRBV13	TRBJ1-2	12	ASSSGQGNYGYT
TRBV2	TRBJ2-5	12	ASSGLGYGKTQY
TRBV2	TRBJ1-4	11	ASRVKGNEKLF
TRBV2	TRBJ1-4	8	ASRQEELF
TRBV27	TRBJ1-5	13	ASSLRGTSGQPQH
TRBV7-8	TRBJ2-5	12	ASSSGQLQETQY
TRBV27	TRBJ2-1	13	ASSLGTGTYNEQF
TRBV5-1	TRBJ2-5	11	ASSHRQLETQY
TRBV10-3	TRBJ2-7	12	AINQGQGPYEQY
TRBV6-4	TRBJ1-5	17	ASSDYGTGGAPSNQPQH
TRBV5-1	TRBJ1-2	13	ASSSHSGGEHGYT
TRBV2	TRBJ2-5	11	ASSPRGGETQY
TRBV7-6	TRBJ2-2	13	ASSPRSHFPGELF
TRBV6-4	TRBJ2-2	9	ASSGGGELF
TRBV6-1	TRBJ2-5	12	ASSQGQGGETQY
TRBV6-1	TRBJ1-6	13	ASSAVWGQGSPLH
TRBV4-2	TRBJ2-3	17	ASSQTTGASQAGTDTQY
TRBV7-2	TRBJ1-2	12	ASSPRGLSDGYT
TRBV6-5	TRBJ1-3	12	ASSLAGTGNTIY
TRBV4-3	TRBJ2-1	14	ASSQGLLSSYNEQF
TRBV7-8	TRBJ1-1	11	ASSLSGGTEAF
TRBV6-1	TRBJ1-5	12	ASSRVQGREPQH
TRBV6-5	TRBJ1-4	11	ASRQPTNEKLF
TRBV7-9	TRBJ2-7	17	ASSLARTSGEAWAYEQY
TRBV5-1	TRBJ2-5	11	ASSLTPAETQY
TRBV4-1	TRBJ2-5	17	ASSLRTPGLAGYMETQY
TRBV4-2	TRBJ2-1	13	ASSQVTGLYNEQF
TRBV4-1	TRBJ2-7	14	ASSPTGGGGFDEQY
TRBV10-3	TRBJ2-7	12	AISAGTGTYEQY
TRBV7-9	TRBJ2-7	12	ASSKGQGVDEQY
TRBV5-4	TRBJ2-6	14	ASSSIEGAGANVLT
TRBV2	TRBJ1-2	14	ASSGQGTSLGYGYT
TRBV5-5	TRBJ2-5	14	ASSFGLDGWQETQY
TRBV7-6	TRBJ2-4	17	ASSTRRGQGVPAKNIQY
TRBV7-2	TRBJ2-3	12	ASSQERWSDTQY
TRBV19	TRBJ1-5	13	ASSIRGYGNQPQH
TRBV29-1	TRBJ2-3	15	SVANVQGGDSTDTQY
TRBV6-6	TRBJ2-1	11	ASSTNENNEQF
TRBV5-1	TRBJ1-1	9	ASRGQGEAF
TRBV7-2	TRBJ1-4	11	ASSLQVREKLF
TRBV27	TRBJ2-4	11	ASTTGAGNIQY